Included here is one TCR beta chain sequence, with context. The target antigen is unknown. This sample stems from a study of immune cell composition in non-small cell lung cancer. Overall study findings and caveats: Smoking pack-years did not significantly correlate with tumour TCR-beta clonality.

Normal lung sampling was at least 3 cm from the tumour, as distant as possible. Here immunoSEQ multiplex PCR was the method, and the copy in TCRdb shows in-frame clones only, minus some. The data contain 7,500 to 10,000 clones, about 72% of them seen just once; the ten biggest clones take up 9.5% to 15%. The receptor's source is a human donor with non-small cell lung cancer. The material sequenced was non-adjacent lung tissue.

The CDR3 sequence: CASSSLRATDTQYF. As DNA, the CDR3 is TGTGCCAGCAGCTCCTTACGGGCCACAGATACGCAGTATTTT. The V and J genes are TRBV7-9 and TRBJ2-3; D gene ambiguous. Germline V gene lookup returns CDR1 SEHNR and CDR2 FQNEAQ (reference sequence). With 4 bases removed from V and 2 bases from J, the gap between germline ends came to 10 bases. The length of the CDR3 is 14 residues.